These T cell receptor beta chains were read from a single sample in a study of CD8 T cells in Susac syndrome. TCRdb reanalysed the immunoSEQ multiplex PCR reads using MiXCR and keeps one entry per CDR3 protein. The table has about 240,000 distinct CDR3 sequences, about 96% seen once. The source material was CD4+ T cells from PBMCs. These receptors came from a human donor with Susac syndrome. Both conserved end residues are part of each CDR3. Each record gives: D gene, J gene, clone size, V gene, CDR3 DNA, CDR3 protein. D genes are given only for firm matches. The listing skips clone size in some rows; elsewhere it reads once, few, many or a size class.

D gene: .; J gene: TRBJ2-3; clone size: .; V gene: TRBV27; CDR3 DNA: TGTGCCAGCACGCGAGGGTTTAGCACAGATACGCAGTATTTT; CDR3 protein: CASTRGFSTDTQYF
D gene: .; J gene: TRBJ2-2; clone size: .; V gene: TRBV29-1; CDR3 DNA: TGCAGCGTTGCTAGTACGAACACCGGGGAGCTGTTTTTT; CDR3 protein: CSVASTNTGELFF
D gene: .; J gene: TRBJ1-2; clone size: .; V gene: TRBV4-1; CDR3 DNA: TGCGCCAGCAGCCAAGATCCCGCCGGCTACACCTTC; CDR3 protein: CASSQDPAGYTF
D gene: .; J gene: TRBJ2-7; clone size: once; V gene: TRBV4-1; CDR3 DNA: TGCGCCAGCGGATTCGGGGCACGCTACGAGCAGTACTTC; CDR3 protein: CASGFGARYEQYF
D gene: TRBD2; J gene: TRBJ2-7; clone size: .; V gene: TRBV20-1; CDR3 DNA: TGCAGTGCTAAACTAGCGGGAGTTTACGAGCAGTACTTC; CDR3 protein: CSAKLAGVYEQYF
D gene: TRBD2; J gene: TRBJ2-3; clone size: .; V gene: TRBV4-1; CDR3 DNA: TGCGCCAGCAGCCAAGCCACTAGCGGGAGTTCGGGAGATACGCAGTATTTT; CDR3 protein: CASSQATSGSSGDTQYF
D gene: .; J gene: TRBJ1-2; clone size: .; V gene: TRBV7-9; CDR3 DNA: TGTGCCATCCCCCAAGGGGCTGGCTACACCTTC; CDR3 protein: CAIPQGAGYTF
D gene: TRBD2; J gene: TRBJ2-1; clone size: .; V gene: TRBV6-5; CDR3 DNA: TGTGCCAGCAGTTATCGGACTAGCGGGAGTATTGAGCAGTTCTTC; CDR3 protein: CASSYRTSGSIEQFF
D gene: .; J gene: TRBJ2-3; clone size: once; V gene: TRBV5-1; CDR3 DNA: TGCGCCAGCAGCTTGGCTGGTAGCGGAGACACAGATACGCAGTATTTT; CDR3 protein: CASSLAGSGDTDTQYF
D gene: .; J gene: TRBJ2-5; clone size: .; V gene: TRBV5-6; CDR3 DNA: TGTGCCAGCCAAACGGACAGCTCGCGAATATCGCAGTACTTC; CDR3 protein: CASQTDSSRISQYF
D gene: .; J gene: TRBJ2-7; clone size: .; V gene: TRBV20-1; CDR3 DNA: TGCAGTGCCCTCTCCGGGACGATTTACGAGCAGTACTTC; CDR3 protein: CSALSGTIYEQYF
D gene: TRBD1; J gene: TRBJ1-4; clone size: .; V gene: TRBV19; CDR3 DNA: TGTGCCAGTAAGGACAGGGGAAAACTGTTTTTT; CDR3 protein: CASKDRGKLFF
D gene: TRBD2; J gene: TRBJ2-1; clone size: .; V gene: TRBV7-7; CDR3 DNA: TGTGCTAGCAGCCCAGTAGCGGGAGGGCGGGAGCAGTTCTTC; CDR3 protein: CASSPVAGGREQFF
D gene: .; J gene: TRBJ1-1; clone size: .; V gene: TRBV5-1; CDR3 DNA: TGCGCCAGCAGCACGACACCGAACACTGAAGCTTTCTTT; CDR3 protein: CASSTTPNTEAFF
D gene: TRBD2; J gene: TRBJ2-7; clone size: .; V gene: TRBV9; CDR3 DNA: TGTGCCAGCAGCGTAGCTGGCGGGAGCTCCTACGAGCAGTACTTC; CDR3 protein: CASSVAGGSSYEQYF
D gene: TRBD1; J gene: TRBJ1-2; clone size: .; V gene: TRBV5-1; CDR3 DNA: TGCGCCAGCAGCCTAGGACAGGGCTATTCCTATGGCTACACCTTC; CDR3 protein: CASSLGQGYSYGYTF
D gene: .; J gene: TRBJ2-1; clone size: .; V gene: TRBV24-1; CDR3 DNA: TGTGCCACCAGTGATGCCTTGGGCGGGGGCGGGTACAATGAGCAGTTCTTC; CDR3 protein: CATSDALGGGGYNEQFF
D gene: .; J gene: TRBJ1-2; clone size: .; V gene: TRBV5-4; CDR3 DNA: TGTGCCAGCAGGCTGCCGGGAGTAAGAGGGGATGGCTACACCTTC; CDR3 protein: CASRLPGVRGDGYTF
D gene: TRBD1; J gene: TRBJ1-2; clone size: .; V gene: TRBV29-1; CDR3 DNA: TGCAGCGCCTTCTGGGGACAGGGGGCAAAGGGAGTCTATGGCTACACCTTC; CDR3 protein: CSAFWGQGAKGVYGYTF
D gene: TRBD2; J gene: TRBJ2-5; clone size: once; V gene: TRBV4-1; CDR3 DNA: TGCGCCAGCAGCCACTTTACTAGCGGGAGACAGACCCAGTACTTC; CDR3 protein: CASSHFTSGRQTQYF
D gene: TRBD2; J gene: TRBJ2-2; clone size: .; V gene: TRBV6-1; CDR3 DNA: TGTGCCAGCAGTACCATTTCGATACGGGAGGACACCGGGGAGCTGTTTTTT; CDR3 protein: CASSTISIREDTGELFF
D gene: TRBD1; J gene: TRBJ1-2; clone size: .; V gene: TRBV9; CDR3 DNA: TGTGCCAGCAGCGTAGCGTCGGGACAGGGGGGCGGGAGTGGCTACACCTTC; CDR3 protein: CASSVASGQGGGSGYTF
D gene: .; J gene: TRBJ2-1; clone size: .; V gene: TRBV7-3; CDR3 DNA: TGTGCCAGCAGCCGATCTCCGGAACCCGTTGTTGATGAGCAGTTCTTC; CDR3 protein: CASSRSPEPVVDEQFF
D gene: .; J gene: TRBJ2-7; clone size: .; V gene: TRBV28; CDR3 DNA: TGTGCCAGCACGACCTATTCAGAGGTAAACGAGCAGTACTTC; CDR3 protein: CASTTYSEVNEQYF
D gene: .; J gene: TRBJ1-5; clone size: .; V gene: TRBV20-1; CDR3 DNA: TGCAGTGCTAGAGATCAGACTACCCGTTACCAGCCCCAGCATTTT; CDR3 protein: CSARDQTTRYQPQHF
D gene: TRBD2; J gene: TRBJ2-7; clone size: .; V gene: TRBV20-1; CDR3 DNA: TGCAGTGCTCTCAGGGCTAGCGGGTCCTACGAGCAGTACTTC; CDR3 protein: CSALRASGSYEQYF
D gene: TRBD2; J gene: TRBJ2-1; clone size: .; V gene: TRBV29-1; CDR3 DNA: TGCAGCGTTGAAGACACCGGGACTAGCGTTGCCAATGAGCAGTTCTTC; CDR3 protein: CSVEDTGTSVANEQFF
D gene: .; J gene: TRBJ1-5; clone size: .; V gene: TRBV20-1; CDR3 DNA: TGCAGTGCTAGAGGTCGGGGGGGCGGGCCCCAGCATTTT; CDR3 protein: CSARGRGGGPQHF
D gene: .; J gene: TRBJ1-2; clone size: once; V gene: TRBV10-3; CDR3 DNA: TGTGCCATCAGTGAGTCGGCCGTACGGGATGGCTACACCTTC; CDR3 protein: CAISESAVRDGYTF
D gene: TRBD1; J gene: TRBJ1-1; clone size: .; V gene: TRBV5-1; CDR3 DNA: TGCGCCAGCAGCTCGAACCCAGGGGGGGCGATGAACACTGAAGCTTTCTTT; CDR3 protein: CASSSNPGGAMNTEAFF
D gene: TRBD2; J gene: TRBJ2-7; clone size: .; V gene: TRBV7-8; CDR3 DNA: TGTGCCAGCAGTCGGGGACTAGCGGGCTACGAGCAGTACTTC; CDR3 protein: CASSRGLAGYEQYF
D gene: TRBD2; J gene: TRBJ2-1; clone size: .; V gene: TRBV3-1; CDR3 DNA: TGTGCCAGCAGCCAGGGGACTAGCGTGGCGAGCGAGCAGTTCTTC; CDR3 protein: CASSQGTSVASEQFF
D gene: .; J gene: TRBJ2-2; clone size: .; V gene: TRBV18; CDR3 DNA: TGTGCCAGCTCACCACTCCCCCTCTTTCGCGGCACCGGGGAGCTGTTTTTT; CDR3 protein: CASSPLPLFRGTGELFF
D gene: .; J gene: TRBJ1-5; clone size: .; V gene: TRBV30; CDR3 DNA: TGTGCCTGGAGTTCCCAAACGGGTCAGCCCCAGCATTTT; CDR3 protein: CAWSSQTGQPQHF
D gene: .; J gene: TRBJ2-7; clone size: once; V gene: TRBV18; CDR3 DNA: TGTGCCAGCTCACCACTCCTAGGGCAGAACTACGAGCAGTACTTC; CDR3 protein: CASSPLLGQNYEQYF
D gene: .; J gene: TRBJ2-7; clone size: .; V gene: TRBV24-1; CDR3 DNA: TGTGCCACCAGTGATGCGGACAGTCGGAAGGGGCAGTACTTC; CDR3 protein: CATSDADSRKGQYF
D gene: .; J gene: TRBJ1-1; clone size: .; V gene: TRBV5-1; CDR3 DNA: TGCGCCAGCAGCTTGAAAGGACAGCATGAAGCTTTCTTT; CDR3 protein: CASSLKGQHEAFF
D gene: TRBD2; J gene: TRBJ2-3; clone size: .; V gene: TRBV20-1; CDR3 DNA: TGCAGTGCCGTGAGCGGGAGGACTAGCGGGAGTTTGGGCACAGATACGCAGTATTTT; CDR3 protein: CSAVSGRTSGSLGTDTQYF
D gene: .; J gene: TRBJ2-3; clone size: .; V gene: TRBV6-5; CDR3 DNA: TGTGCCAGCAGTTACTTTGGATCTAGCACAGATACGCAGTATTTT; CDR3 protein: CASSYFGSSTDTQYF
D gene: .; J gene: TRBJ2-3; clone size: .; V gene: TRBV25-1; CDR3 DNA: TGTGCCAGCAGTGAGATGGGATTGGGCACAGATACGCAGTATTTT; CDR3 protein: CASSEMGLGTDTQYF
D gene: .; J gene: TRBJ2-5; clone size: .; V gene: TRBV4-1; CDR3 DNA: TGCGCCAGCAGCCAAGGGCAGGGTGGAAGTGTGACCCAGTACTTC; CDR3 protein: CASSQGQGGSVTQYF
D gene: .; J gene: TRBJ2-1; clone size: .; V gene: TRBV21-1; CDR3 DNA: TGTGCCAGCAGCTTTGGACAGGGTCCAGCGGGAGGGCCGCCCTACAATGAGCAGTTCTTC; CDR3 protein: CASSFGQGPAGGPPYNEQFF
D gene: .; J gene: TRBJ1-1; clone size: .; V gene: TRBV3-1; CDR3 DNA: TGTGCCAGCAGCCAAGTTCGACAGGAAGCTTTCTTT; CDR3 protein: CASSQVRQEAFF
D gene: TRBD1; J gene: TRBJ2-7; clone size: .; V gene: TRBV11-2; CDR3 DNA: TGTGCCAGCACCATGGGACAGGGGGCCTACGAGCAGTACTTC; CDR3 protein: CASTMGQGAYEQYF
D gene: .; J gene: TRBJ1-1; clone size: .; V gene: TRBV2; CDR3 DNA: TGTGCCAGCATTGGGGGACTGGGAGGCACTGAAGCTTTCTTT; CDR3 protein: CASIGGLGGTEAFF
D gene: .; J gene: TRBJ2-3; clone size: .; V gene: TRBV20-1; CDR3 DNA: TGCAGTGCTAGAGGTGGAGTCACGGATACGCAGTATTTT; CDR3 protein: CSARGGVTDTQYF
D gene: .; J gene: TRBJ1-5; clone size: .; V gene: TRBV7-9; CDR3 DNA: TGTGCCAGCAGCAACCGGAGTCAGCCCCAGCATTTT; CDR3 protein: CASSNRSQPQHF
D gene: .; J gene: TRBJ2-7; clone size: .; V gene: TRBV9; CDR3 DNA: TGTGCCAGCAGCGGCCACGGGAGAGAGGGCTTCGAGCAGTACTTC; CDR3 protein: CASSGHGREGFEQYF
D gene: TRBD1; J gene: TRBJ1-1; clone size: .; V gene: TRBV6-5; CDR3 DNA: TGTGCCAGCAGTTACGAACTTCAGGGGGCGGAAGGAGCTTTCTTT; CDR3 protein: CASSYELQGAEGAFF
D gene: TRBD2; J gene: TRBJ2-7; clone size: .; V gene: TRBV20-1; CDR3 DNA: TGCAGTGCTAAGCAAGCGGGATCGGCCTACGAGCAGTACTTC; CDR3 protein: CSAKQAGSAYEQYF
D gene: .; J gene: TRBJ2-1; clone size: .; V gene: TRBV5-1; CDR3 DNA: TGCGCCACCGGTAATACTTCAGGGGAAGGTGAGCAGTTCTTC; CDR3 protein: CATGNTSGEGEQFF
D gene: .; J gene: TRBJ1-1; clone size: .; V gene: TRBV29-1; CDR3 DNA: TGCAGCGTTGGTTTGAGCCTAGTGAACACTGAAGCTTTCTTT; CDR3 protein: CSVGLSLVNTEAFF
D gene: .; J gene: TRBJ2-1; clone size: .; V gene: TRBV29-1; CDR3 DNA: TGCAGCGTTAAGACAGGATTGGCTTGGAATGAGCAGTTCTTC; CDR3 protein: CSVKTGLAWNEQFF
D gene: TRBD1; J gene: TRBJ1-1; clone size: .; V gene: TRBV14; CDR3 DNA: TGTGCCAGCAGCCCAGGGGGTCGGGGGATGAACACTGAAGCTTTCTTT; CDR3 protein: CASSPGGRGMNTEAFF